Shown below are 27 T cell receptor beta chains from a single sample sequenced in a study of shared clonotypes between healthy human individuals. As defined, naive CD8 cells were CD45RO-negative and positively selected for CCR7, with terminally differentiated effector memory CD45RA+ cells excluded. Using immunoSEQ multiplex PCR, the repertoire was profiled, and TCRdb retains in-frame clones only, with some absent. The data hold 1.5 million to 2.5 million clones, with roughly 94% observed a single time. Sequenced material: naive CD8+ T cells sorted from blood. The origin of the receptors is a man between 18 and 29 years old in good health.

This chain uses TRBV9 with TRBJ2-7, with 9 bases aligning to TRBD2. This CDR3 is built from 18 residues. Germline CDR1 is SGDLS and CDR2 is YYNGEE. The V segment lost 1 base and the J segment 0 bases; nucleotides outside the gene matches: 11. CDR3 sequence reads: CASSVRGLAGMSSYEQYF. CDR3 coding DNA: TGTGCCAGCAGCGTAAGAGGGCTAGCGGGGATGAGCTCCTACGAGCAGTACTTC.

This chain joins TRBV7-6 and TRBJ2-3; a possible D gene is TRBD2 (6 bases). The CDR3 extends over 16 amino acids. Germline V lookup: CDR1 SGHVS, CDR2 FNYEAQ. Trimming took off 3 bases at V and 0 bases at J, with 13 bases between the two ends. The CDR3 region is CASSFSGGVSTDTQYF. CDR3 DNA sequence: TGTGCCAGCAGCTTTTCTGGCGGGGTTAGCACAGATACGCAGTATTTT.

The V gene is TRBV28, the J gene TRBJ1-1; no definite D call. Germline V lookup: CDR1 MDHEN, CDR2 SYDVKM. Trimming took 6 bases from V and 10 from J, leaving 24 bases between them. The CDR3 has 15 residues. The CDR3 region is CASSPPSITLEVAFF. The CDR3 region has the DNA TGTGCCAGCAGCCCGCCATCCATCACGCTCGAGGTAGCTTTCTTT.

The genes are TRBV30 and TRBJ2-2; D gene unclear. The germline V gene has CDR1 GTSNPN and CDR2 SVGIG (reference sequence). Trimming took off 4 bases at V and 8 bases at J, with 11 bases between the two ends. The CDR3 has 12 amino acids. The CDR3 coding sequence is TGTGCCTGGACCGAAACCTCGGGGGAGCTGTTTTTT. Its translation is CAWTETSGELFF.

The gene calls are TRBV15 and TRBJ1-1; D is ambiguous. Germline V gene sequence: CDR1 LNHNV, CDR2 YYDKDF (reference sequence). CDR3 size: 15 residues. Trimming stripped 4 bases from V and 5 bases from J, with 17 bases between. The CDR3 loop reads CATSIGKGAGTEAFF. CDR3 coding DNA: TGTGCCACCAGCATAGGCAAGGGTGCGGGGACTGAAGCTTTCTTT.

On this clone itself: The sample holds other DNA sequences that translate to the same CDR3. CDR3 sequence (DNA): TGCGCCAGCAGCCAAGGGTTTTCCTATAATTCACCCCTCCACTTT. Translating gives CASSQGFSYNSPLHF. The chain carries TRBV4-1 and TRBJ1-6; D not resolved. With 1 base removed from V and 1 base from J, the gap between germline ends came to 5 bases. The length of the CDR3 is 15 residues. Germline assignment: CDR1 MGHRA and CDR2 YSYEKL.

The chain links TRBV25-1 to TRBJ2-2; D remains ambiguous. The CDR3 is 12 residues long. CDR1 is MGHDK and CDR2 is SYGVNS in the germline V gene. V was cut by 4 bases and J by 7 bases, with 7 bases left in between. Written as DNA, the CDR3 is TGTGCCAGCAGTGGTTATCGCGGGGAGCTGTTTTTT. Amino acids: CASSGYRGELFF.

At least ten counts were recorded for this clone. This same CDR3 is encoded by further DNA sequences in the sample. The chain links TRBV7-9 to TRBJ2-7; unclear D gene. Germline V gene sequence: CDR1 SEHNR, CDR2 FQNEAQ (reference sequence). V was clipped by 1 base and J by 4 bases, with 5 bases between them. The CDR3 extends over 12 amino acids. The CDR3 DNA reads TGTGCCAGCAGCTTAGGAGTTTACGAGCAGTACTTC. Its protein product is CASSLGVYEQYF. The variable domain in full, completed from reference TRBV7-9 and TRBJ2-7, reads DTGVSQNPRHKITKRGQNVTFRCDPISEHNRLYWYRQTLGQGPEFLTYFQNEAQLEKSRLLSDRFSAERPKGSFSTLEIQRTEQGDSAMYLCASSLGVYEQYFGPGTRLTVT.

A note on this clone: Other DNA sequences from this sample encode an identical CDR3 as well. J is TRBJ2-3 and V is TRBV6-6; D gene uncertain. V was pared by 0 bases and J by 6 bases, with 4 bases between. The CDR3 is made up of 12 amino acids. Looked up from germline, CDR1 is MNHNY and CDR2 is SVGAGI (reference sequence). CDR3 in DNA: TGTGCCAGCAGTTACTCGTGGGATACGCAGTATTTT. Its translation: CASSYSWDTQYF.

The chain combines TRBV5-1 with TRBJ2-7; unclear D gene. Germline CDR1 and CDR2: SGHRS and YFSETQ. The length of the CDR3 is 15 residues. Trimming pared 0 bases from V and 1 base from J, leaving 11 bases between. CDR3: CASSLDWVGSYEQYF. The CDR3 bases are TGCGCCAGCAGCTTGGATTGGGTCGGATCCTACGAGCAGTACTTC.

The chain uses TRBV7-2 and TRBJ1-1; D gene unclear. Trimming left V 0 bases short and J 7 bases short, with 6 bases between. The CDR3 has 12 amino acids. CDR1 and CDR2 from the germline V gene are SGHTA and FQGNSA. CDR3 residues: CASSLAAGEAFF. The DNA for the CDR3 is TGTGCCAGCAGCTTAGCGGCAGGTGAAGCTTTCTTT. Drawing the rest from reference TRBV7-2 and TRBJ1-1, the complete variable domain is GAGVSQSPSNKVTEKGKDVELRCDPISGHTALYWYRQSLGQGLEFLIYFQGNSAPDKSGLPSDRFSAERTGGSVSTLTIQRTQQEDSAVYLCASSLAAGEAFFGQGTRLTVV.

Concerning this clone: At the DNA level, this CDR3 is encoded by other sequences in the same sample as well. The chain is built from TRBV6-6 and TRBJ2-1; D is possibly TRBD1 (5 bases). The V gene lost 0 bases and the J gene lost 10 bases, with 10 bases spanning the gap. This CDR3 comprises 13 residues. Germline-derived CDR1 and CDR2 are MNHNY and SVGAGI (reference sequence). In DNA form, the CDR3 reads TGTGCCAGCAGTTACTCTACAGGAAACGAGCAGTTCTTC. Protein product: CASSYSTGNEQFF.

About this clone: Germline and junction disagree at one end, which may indicate a read error. The chain carries TRBV7-7 and TRBJ2-3; D gene unclear. CDR1 and CDR2 from the germline V gene are SSHAT and FNYEAQ (reference sequence). The CDR3 is made up of 16 amino acids. CDR3 DNA: TGTGCTAGCAGCTCCTTAGCTGTATCTAGCACAGATACGCAGTATTTT. This encodes CASSSLAVSSTDTQYF.

This chain connects TRBV5-1 to TRBJ2-2, with TRBD2 identical over 16 bases. V was clipped by 4 bases and J by 1 base; unmatched bases: 10. This CDR3 is 20 amino acids long. Germline-derived CDR1 and CDR2 are SGHRS and YFSETQ. The CDR3 nucleotides are TGCGCCAGCAGCCCTATCCCCGGGACTAGCGGGGGGGAGAACACCGGGGAGCTGTTTTTT. It codes for CASSPIPGTSGGENTGELFF.

The CDR3 sequence is CASTETGGVGELFF. CDR3 DNA sequence: TGCGCCAGCACGGAAACAGGGGGTGTCGGGGAGCTGTTTTTT. This sequence joins TRBV4-3 and TRBJ2-2, with 8 bases that match TRBD1. There are 14 residues in the CDR3. The ends lost 7 bases at V and 7 bases at J; junction bases unmatched: 8. Germline CDR1 and CDR2: LGHNA and YSLEER.

The gene calls are TRBV27 and TRBJ1-1; possible D gene TRBD1, 5 bases. CDR1 MNHEY and CDR2 SMNVEV come from the germline V gene (reference sequence). V dropped 7 bases and J dropped 5 bases, with 17 bases sitting between them. The CDR3 extends over 14 amino acids. The CDR3 loop reads CASTFVGGVTEAFF. The CDR3 DNA is TGTGCCAGCACTTTCGTCGGGGGTGTAACTGAAGCTTTCTTT.

The chain links TRBV30 to TRBJ1-2, with a tentative D call TRBD1 (5 bases). The CDR3 contains 11 residues. V gave up 1 base and J gave up 8 bases, with 8 bases separating them. The germline CDR1 and CDR2 sequences are GTSNPN and SVGIG (reference sequence). This CDR3 reads CAWSDGGGYTF. The CDR3 DNA reads TGTGCCTGGAGTGACGGGGGGGGCTACACCTTC.

CDR3 amino acids: CASSLRVPYGYTF. CDR3 sequence (DNA): TGCGCCAGCAGTCTGCGGGTCCCCTATGGCTACACCTTC. This rearrangement joins TRBV4-1 to TRBJ1-2; no definite D call. Trimming shortened V by 6 bases and J by 4 bases, and 12 bases separated the two germline ends. The CDR3 runs 13 residues. Germline V gives CDR1 MGHRA, CDR2 YSYEKL.

The chain carries TRBV7-9 and TRBJ2-1, with 9 nucleotides matching TRBD2. Germline CDR1 and CDR2: SEHNR and FQNEAQ (reference sequence). This CDR3 region has 15 residues. J gave up 6 bases and V 4 bases, and 7 bases lay outside the gene matches. DNA for the CDR3: TGTGCCAGCAGCTCACCGGGACTAGCAACCAATGAGCAGTTCTTC. The encoded protein is CASSSPGLATNEQFF.

This clone appeared once. The chain couples TRBV7-8 to TRBJ2-1; 7 nucleotides line up with TRBD1. V dropped 5 bases and J dropped 3; count of bases not matched to a gene: 7. Germline V gene data show CDR1 as SGHVS and CDR2 as FQNEAQ. This CDR3 spans 15 amino acids. CDR3 DNA sequence: TGTGCCAGCAGCCCCCGGGACAGCTTCTACAATGAGCAGTTCTTC. This sequence encodes CASSPRDSFYNEQFF.

The genes are TRBV28 and TRBJ1-3; no clear D gene. The V gene lost 5 bases and the J gene lost 0 bases, with 14 bases spanning the gap. Per germline, CDR1 MDHEN and CDR2 SYDVKM. The length of the CDR3 is 16 residues. CDR3 sequence reads: CASSRAGEGSGNTIYF. CDR3 sequence (DNA): TGTGCCAGCAGTCGGGCCGGGGAGGGCTCTGGAAACACCATATATTTT.

J is TRBJ2-2 and V is TRBV5-4; D uncertain. Looked up from germline, CDR1 is SGHNT and CDR2 is YYREEE (reference sequence). CDR3 length equals 13 residues. Deletions cut 3 bases from V and 3 bases from J, with 6 bases between. CDR3 amino acids: CASSYRDTGELFF. Written as DNA, the CDR3 is TGTGCCAGCAGCTATAGGGACACCGGGGAGCTGTTTTTT.

This clone was recorded only once. V and J are TRBV4-1 and TRBJ2-7; 7 nucleotides align to TRBD1. Unmatched junction bases numbered 19, after V lost 4 bases and J lost 7 bases. This CDR3 is 17 amino acids long. CDR1 is MGHRA, CDR2 YSYEKL, per germline. The CDR3 DNA is TGCGCCAGCAGCCGCGAGGAACCGGGACAGAGCTACGAGGAGCAGTACTTC. Its translation: CASSREEPGQSYEEQYF.

This clone was detected only once. Other DNA sequences within the sample encode an identical CDR3. The chain employs TRBV6-5 and TRBJ1-1; 9 nucleotides agree with TRBD1. Germline loops: CDR1 MNHEY, CDR2 SVGAGI. Trimming took 6 bases from V and 2 from J; bases not matched to a gene: 4. CDR3 length equals 14 residues. CDR3 in amino acids: CASSRQGGNTEAFF. The CDR3, as DNA: TGTGCCAGCAGCCGACAGGGGGGTAACACTGAAGCTTTCTTT.

V and J are TRBV30 and TRBJ1-6; 7 bases line up with TRBD1. Germline trimming cut 2 bases from V and 0 bases from J; bases unmatched to any gene: 4. Germline V gene lookup returns CDR1 GTSNPN and CDR2 SVGIG (reference sequence). This CDR3 contains 16 residues. The CDR3 loop reads CAWSTGVSSYNSPLHF. The CDR3 DNA reads as TGTGCCTGGAGTACAGGGGTAAGCTCCTATAATTCACCCCTCCACTTT.

J is TRBJ2-2 and V is TRBV13; D gene uncertain. CDR3 length: 14 residues. Per germline, CDR1 PRHDT and CDR2 FYEKMQ (reference sequence). The V gene lost 6 bases and the J gene lost 5 bases, with 13 bases spanning the gap. The CDR3 is CASSQGLSTGELFF. CDR3 coding DNA: TGTGCCAGCAGTCAAGGATTGTCTACCGGGGAGCTGTTTTTT.

CDR3 sequence reads: CAWESYREPNYGYTF. In nucleotides, the CDR3 is TGTGCCTGGGAATCTTACAGGGAACCTAACTATGGCTACACCTTC. This sequence joins TRBV30 and TRBJ1-2, with a weak D call TRBD1 (6 bases). V lost 5 bases, J lost 0 bases, and 16 bases lay in between. Germline-derived CDR1 and CDR2 are GTSNPN and SVGIG (reference sequence). The CDR3 covers 15 residues.